This TCR beta chain derives from a study of tumor-infiltrating lymphocytes in oesophageal squamous cell carcinoma. Each CDR3 protein is one row after TCRdb ran MiXCR on the PCR reads. The profile shows more than 10,000 distinct CDR3 sequences, around half of them singletons. This clonotype was detected only a few times. CDR1 is SGHRS and CDR2 is YFSETQ in the germline V gene. V was shortened by 4 bases and J by 0 bases, with 11 bases between the two germline ends. The CDR3 consists of 16 residues. The sequence derives from a female donor with esophageal squamous cell carcinoma. The chain joins TRBV5-1 to TRBJ2-6; unclear D gene. Sequencing was carried out using esophageal tumor tissue. Here the CDR3 DNA reads TGCGCCAGCAGCCTCCCTCTAGTCTCTGGGGCCAACGTCCTGACTTTC. This encodes CASSLPLVSGANVLTF.